Presented here are 19 T cell receptor beta chains from one specimen sequenced in a study of Ad26.COV2.S vaccination and SARS-CoV-2 variants (dated by TCRdb to 2020 to 2022). What this sample's treatment or condition label stands for: some 19 received Ad26.COV2.S at low or high dose, single or two shots; roughly 5 received placebo; per-sample allocation not given. For vaccine and placebo recipients, repertoires were sequenced using samples collected on day 63 after the first injection. Receptors were amplified or captured by the immunoSEQ multiplex PCR assay. This immuneACCESS table, as held by TCRdb, lists in-frame sequences with V and J called but not all clones. Of the missing ones, under half trace to an unresolved V gene in checked studies; the others have no known cause. The sample table contains about 350,000 clones; only one count was recorded for 75% to 90% of them. Roughly 10% of the sample is in the top ten clones.

The sample was peripheral blood, taken in a trial of Ad26.COV2.S vaccine versus placebo. The receptor source for this set is a person between 18 and 65 years old who received the Ad26.COV2.S COVID-19 vaccine or a placebo.

The rearrangement joins TRBV6-2 or TRBV6-3 to TRBJ2-1, with D unresolved. V lost 4 bases and J lost 8, with 6 bases in between. The CDR3 totals 11 residues. Germline-derived CDR1 and CDR2 are MNHEY and SVGEGT. CDR3 sequence: CASSSLDEQFF. The CDR3, as DNA: TGTGCCAGCAGTTCGTTGGATGAGCAGTTCTTC.

This clone was recorded a few times. This chain links TRBV7-2 with TRBJ1-3; D call uncertain. Between the trimmed V and J ends, which lost 4 bases and 6 bases, there was a span of 7 bases. The CDR3 loop spans 12 amino acids. Germline assignment: CDR1 SGHTA and CDR2 FQGNSA. CDR3 loop: CASSYQLNTIYF. The CDR3, as DNA: TGTGCCAGCAGCTACCAGTTAAACACCATATATTTT.

The chain uses TRBV3-1 (or the pseudogene TRBV3-2) and TRBJ2-3, with no clear D. Trimming cost V 0 bases and J 0 bases, with 4 bases left between them. The V gene's germline CDR1 is LGHDT and CDR2 YNNKEL (reference sequence). The CDR3 sequence is 14 residues long. The CDR3 DNA sequence: TGTGCCAGCAGCCAAGAGGCTAGCACAGATACGCAGTATTTT. Translating it yields CASSQEASTDTQYF.

The chain combines TRBV6-6 with TRBJ1-5, with D possibly matching TRBD1 (5 bases). The germline CDR1 and CDR2 sequences are MNHNY and SVGAGI (reference sequence). The CDR3 length is 15 residues. Deletions cut 0 bases from V and 4 bases from J, with 10 bases between. Here the CDR3 DNA reads TGTGCCAGCAGTTACTCTCGAGGGGCGAATCAGCCCCAGCATTTT. This translates into CASSYSRGANQPQHF.

J is TRBJ1-1 and V is TRBV19; TRBD1 agrees at 8 bases. V lost 5 bases to trimming and J lost 6 bases; unmatched junction nucleotides: 8. This CDR3 is 14 amino acids long. The germline V gene has CDR1 LNHDA and CDR2 SQIVND (reference sequence). The CDR3 spells CASSWPGGNSEAFF. The CDR3 region has the DNA TGTGCCAGTAGTTGGCCAGGGGGCAACTCTGAAGCTTTCTTT. Complete variable domain (other parts from reference TRBV19 and TRBJ1-1): DGGITQSPKYLFRKEGQNVTLSCEQNLNHDAMYWYRQDPGQGLRLIYYSQIVNDFQKGDIAEGYSVSREKKESFPLTVTSAQKNPTAFYLCASSWPGGNSEAFFGQGTRLTVV.

V usage is TRBV18 and J usage is TRBJ1-3, with D possibly TRBD1 on 5 matching bases. The CDR3 spans 15 residues. Germline loops: CDR1 KGHSH, CDR2 LQKENI. V was cut by 3 bases and J by 0 bases, with 9 bases left in between. In DNA form, the CDR3 reads TGTGCCAGCTCACCGGGGACGTTCTCTGGAAACACCATATATTTT. It is translated as CASSPGTFSGNTIYF.

This clone was found once. CDR3 residues: CASSSRDSYNEQFF. The CDR3 DNA reads as TGTGCCAGCAGCTCAAGGGACTCCTACAATGAGCAGTTCTTC. The chain uses TRBV7-9 and TRBJ2-1; no clear D. Germline V gene data show CDR1 as SEHNR and CDR2 as FQNEAQ (reference sequence). The CDR3 length is 14 residues. V shed 4 bases and J shed 0 bases, with 7 bases lying between them.

On this clone itself: Different DNA sequences within this sample yield the same CDR3. The chain is built from TRBV5-1 and TRBJ2-3; no reliable D call. The germline gives CDR1 SGHRS, CDR2 YFSETQ. CDR3 length: 13 residues. V dropped 0 bases and J dropped 5 bases, with 7 bases sitting between them. This CDR3 reads CASSLGGEDTQYF. The CDR3 DNA is TGCGCCAGCAGCTTGGGGGGTGAAGATACGCAGTATTTT.

V and J are TRBV10-3 and TRBJ1-1; D is ambiguous. Trimming left V 2 bases short and J 4 bases short, with 11 bases between. CDR3 length: 14 amino acids. Germline CDR1 and CDR2: ENHRY and SYGVKD. CDR3 amino acids: CAISEGTGITEAFF. For the CDR3, the DNA is TGTGCCATCAGTGAGGGTACGGGGATCACTGAAGCTTTCTTT.

V is TRBV7-8 and J is TRBJ2-3; 9 bases are a match to TRBD2. Per germline, CDR1 SGHVS and CDR2 FQNEAQ. With 7 bases clipped from V and 0 bases from J, the junction kept 5 bases outside the gene matches. This CDR3 has 15 amino acids. CDR3 in DNA: TGTGCCAGCACCGGGCTAGCGGGGAGCACAGATACGCAGTATTTT. Translated: CASTGLAGSTDTQYF. Drawing the rest from reference TRBV7-8 and TRBJ2-3, the complete variable domain is GAGVSQSPRYKVAKRGQDVALRCDPISGHVSLFWYQQALGQGPEFLTYFQNEAQLDKSGLPSDRFFAERPEGSVSTLKIQRTQQEDSAVYLCASTGLAGSTDTQYFGPGTRLTVL.

The chain joins TRBV6-2 or TRBV6-3 to TRBJ2-7, with D unclear. This CDR3 is 17 amino acids long. The germline V gene has CDR1 MNHEY and CDR2 SVGEGT. Trimming removed 6 bases at V and 2 bases at J, with 23 bases between. The CDR3, as DNA: TGTGCCAGCAGCCCACCCGCCCGACTCCAGGTCACCTACGAGCAGTACTTC. It translates to CASSPPARLQVTYEQYF.

The V call is TRBV6-2 or TRBV6-3, the J call TRBJ1-3; D possibly corresponds to TRBD1 (5 bases). From germline, CDR1 is MNHEY and CDR2 SVGEGT. CDR3 length: 15 amino acids. Trimming shortened V by 2 bases and J by 4 bases, and 12 bases separated the two germline ends. CDR3 sequence: CASSYLGHLGNTIYF. The CDR3 DNA reads as TGTGCCAGCAGTTACCTTGGACATCTAGGAAACACCATATATTTT.

The chain has TRBV5-5 and TRBJ1-2, with D perhaps TRBD1 (5 bases). V lost 1 base to trimming and J lost 7 bases, with 11 bases between them. This CDR3 region has 13 residues. In germline, CDR1 is SGHKS, CDR2 YYEKEE (reference sequence). The CDR3: CASSLNGAAGYTF. Here the CDR3 DNA reads TGTGCCAGCAGCTTGAACGGGGCGGCTGGCTACACCTTC.

In its sample, this clone was seen once. The chain links TRBV13 to TRBJ2-1; tentatively, D is TRBD1 (6 bases). V dropped 2 bases and J dropped 7 bases, with 6 bases sitting between them. There are 12 residues in the CDR3. Germline V lookup: CDR1 PRHDT, CDR2 FYEKMQ (reference sequence). For the CDR3, the DNA is TGTGCCAGCAGCTTAAGGGGGAATGAGCAGTTCTTC. It specifies CASSLRGNEQFF.

The chain links TRBV7-9 to TRBJ2-2; D unclear. This CDR3 contains 14 residues. Trimming shortened V by 5 bases and J by 1 base, and 8 bases separated the two germline ends. Germline CDR1 and CDR2: SEHNR and FQNEAQ (reference sequence). The CDR3, as DNA: TGTGCCAGCAGCGCCGGACGGAACACCGGGGAGCTGTTTTTT. Its translation is CASSAGRNTGELFF.

The table lists this clone with a few counts. The V and J genes are TRBV20-1 and TRBJ2-1; possible D gene TRBD2, 6 bases. V was clipped by 5 bases and J by 12 bases, with 14 bases between them. CDR1 is DFQATT and CDR2 is SNEGSKA in the germline V gene (reference sequence). The CDR3 totals 11 residues. The CDR3 DNA is TGCAGTGCTGAAGTACTAGCCCGGCAGTTCTTC. It is translated as CSAEVLARQFF.

The genes are TRBV5-1 and TRBJ2-7; D not resolved. Between the trimmed V and J ends, which lost 0 bases and 2 bases, there was a span of 6 bases. CDR3 length: 13 amino acids. Germline loops: CDR1 SGHRS, CDR2 YFSETQ. DNA of the CDR3: TGCGCCAGCAGCTTGGACGGGCCCTACGAGCAGTACTTC. This encodes CASSLDGPYEQYF.

The J gene is TRBJ1-6, the V gene TRBV14, with D unclear. Germline values: CDR1 SGHDN, CDR2 FVKESK. Between the trimmed V and J ends, which lost 4 bases and 4 bases, there was a span of 2 bases. The CDR3 extends over 12 amino acids. DNA of the CDR3: TGTGCCAGCAGCCCATATAATTCACCCCTCCACTTT. Encoded protein: CASSPYNSPLHF.

The chain joins TRBV14 to TRBJ1-3; no clear D gene. The CDR3 has 15 amino acids. V was clipped by 1 base and J by 5 bases, with 12 bases between them. From germline, CDR1 is SGHDN and CDR2 FVKESK. CDR3 sequence reads: CASSQAHHSRNTIYF. In nucleotides, the CDR3 is TGTGCCAGCAGCCAAGCTCATCACTCGCGAAACACCATATATTTT.